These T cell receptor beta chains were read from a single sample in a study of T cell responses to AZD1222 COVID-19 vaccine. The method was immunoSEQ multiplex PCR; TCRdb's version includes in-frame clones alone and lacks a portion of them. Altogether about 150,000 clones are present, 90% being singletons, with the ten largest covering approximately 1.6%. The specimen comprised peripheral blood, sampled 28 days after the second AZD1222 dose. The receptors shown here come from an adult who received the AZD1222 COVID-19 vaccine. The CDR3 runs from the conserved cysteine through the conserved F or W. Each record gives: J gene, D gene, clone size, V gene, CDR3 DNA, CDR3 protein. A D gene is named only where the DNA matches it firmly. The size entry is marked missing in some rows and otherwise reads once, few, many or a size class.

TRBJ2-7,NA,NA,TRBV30,TGTGCCTGGAGTGTGATTACGTTCTACGAGCAGTACTTC,CAWSVITFYEQYF
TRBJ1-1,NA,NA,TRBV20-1,TGCAGTGCTAGTAACAGTGGGGAAGCCACTGAAGCTTTCTTT,CSASNSGEATEAFF
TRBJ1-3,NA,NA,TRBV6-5,TGTGCCAGCAGCCGAGACTACTCTGGAAACACCATATATTTT,CASSRDYSGNTIYF
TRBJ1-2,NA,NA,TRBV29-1,TGCAGCGTTGAAAGGAGGCTCAACTATGGCTACACCTTC,CSVERRLNYGYTF
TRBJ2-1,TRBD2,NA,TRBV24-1,TGTGCCACCAGTGATCGAGGACTAGCGGGAGGGAGTGAGCAGTTCTTC,CATSDRGLAGGSEQFF
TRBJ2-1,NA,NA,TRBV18,TGTGCCAGCTCACCGGGGGGGGCTAGCGTGAGGGAGCAGTTCTTC,CASSPGGASVREQFF
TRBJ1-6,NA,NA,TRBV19,TGTGCCAGTAGTATAGCAGGGGTCGGTTCACCCCTCCACTTT,CASSIAGVGSPLHF
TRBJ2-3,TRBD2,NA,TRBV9,TGTGCCAGCAGCGGAATGGAGGGAGGGGCAGATACGCAGTATTTT,CASSGMEGGADTQYF
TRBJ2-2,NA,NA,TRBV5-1,TGCGCCAGCAGCTTGGTCCCAGGGATGAACACCGGGGAGCTGTTTTTT,CASSLVPGMNTGELFF
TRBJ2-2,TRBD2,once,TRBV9,TGTGCCAGCAGCGTAGGACTAGCGGGAGGGCCCACCGGGGAGCTGTTTTTT,CASSVGLAGGPTGELFF
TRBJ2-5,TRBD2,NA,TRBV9,TGTGCCAGCCGGGGGGGAAACCAAGAGACCCAGTACTTC,CASRGGNQETQYF
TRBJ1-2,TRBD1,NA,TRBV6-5,TGTGCCAGCAGTTCAGGGAGGGGGCACTATGGCTACACCTTC,CASSSGRGHYGYTF
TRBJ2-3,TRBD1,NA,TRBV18,TGTGCCAGCTCACCACCGACAGGGAAAGATACGCAGTATTTT,CASSPPTGKDTQYF
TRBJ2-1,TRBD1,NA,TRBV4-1,TGCGCTAGCTGCCCCTCGGGACAGGGAGCCGGTGAGCAGTTCTTC,CASCPSGQGAGEQFF
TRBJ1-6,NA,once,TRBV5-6,TGTGCCAGCAGCTGGTGGGGTGACCATAATTCACCCCTCCACTTT,CASSWWGDHNSPLHF
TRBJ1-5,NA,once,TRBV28,TGTGCCAGCAGACGGTCCTCGCATCAGCCCCAGCATTTT,CASRRSSHQPQHF
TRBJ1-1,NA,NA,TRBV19,TGTGCCAGTAGTATAATGGGCGGTACTGAAGCTTTCTTT,CASSIMGGTEAFF
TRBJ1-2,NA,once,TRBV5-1,TGCGCCAGCAGCTCTCTGGAGGGTCTGAACTATGGCTACACCTTC,CASSSLEGLNYGYTF
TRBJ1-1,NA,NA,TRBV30,TGTGCCTGGAGTGTACTTAAGGTTAACACTGAAGCTTTCTTT,CAWSVLKVNTEAFF
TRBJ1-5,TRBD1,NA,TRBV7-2,TGTGCCAGCAGCTTCCGGGACAGGAATCAGCCCCAGCATTTT,CASSFRDRNQPQHF
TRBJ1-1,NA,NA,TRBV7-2,TGTGCCAGCAGGGATCATTCTCTGGGGACTGAAGCTTTCTTT,CASRDHSLGTEAFF
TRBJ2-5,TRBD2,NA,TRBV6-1,TGTGCCAGCAGTGAACGGGTGGGAGGGCCTGCGGAGACCCAGTACTTC,CASSERVGGPAETQYF
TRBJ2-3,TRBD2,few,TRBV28,TGTGCCAGCAGTCCCCCTAGCGGACTCACAGATACGCAGTATTTT,CASSPPSGLTDTQYF
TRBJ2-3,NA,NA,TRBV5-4,TGTGCCAGCCGAAGCCGCCAAGGGGTCCCAGATACGCAGTATTTT,CASRSRQGVPDTQYF
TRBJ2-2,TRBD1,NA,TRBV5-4,TGTGCCAGCAGCTTGGACAGGGGGCGTACCGGGGAGCTGTTTTTT,CASSLDRGRTGELFF
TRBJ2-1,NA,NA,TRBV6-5,TGTGCCAGCAGTTCGCCGGCCAGCTTGGAGCAGTTCTTC,CASSSPASLEQFF
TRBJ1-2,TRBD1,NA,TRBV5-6,TGTGCCAGCAGACGGGACAGAGACTATGGCTACACCTTC,CASRRDRDYGYTF
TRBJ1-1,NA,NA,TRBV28,TGTGCCAGCAGTTTCCAGGGGAGCGGGCCTTTCTTT,CASSFQGSGPFF
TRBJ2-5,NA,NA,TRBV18,TGTGCCAGCTCACGAGAAATCACAGCCCAAGAGACCCAGTACTTC,CASSREITAQETQYF
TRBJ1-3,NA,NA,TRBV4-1,TGCGCCAGCCCAAAAAAAACAGCAGCCCGCCTCAACACCATATATTTT,CASPKKTAARLNTIYF
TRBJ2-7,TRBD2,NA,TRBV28,TGTGCCAGCAGTCCTCGGACTAGCGGGAGAGTCTACGAGCAGTACTTC,CASSPRTSGRVYEQYF
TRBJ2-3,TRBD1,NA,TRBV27,TGTGCCAGCAGTTCCAGGGGGACCAATGCGCAGTATTTT,CASSSRGTNAQYF
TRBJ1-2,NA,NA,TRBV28,TGTGCCAGCAGTAAAGAGGGAGGGGATGGCTACACCTTC,CASSKEGGDGYTF
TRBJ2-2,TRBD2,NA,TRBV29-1,TGCAGCGTTATTGGGACTAGCGGTTCACTAAACACCGGGGAGCTGTTTTTT,CSVIGTSGSLNTGELFF
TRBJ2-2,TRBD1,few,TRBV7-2,TGTGCCAGCAGCCTGGGACAGGGCTTTGGAGGGGCCGGGGAGCTGTTTTTT,CASSLGQGFGGAGELFF
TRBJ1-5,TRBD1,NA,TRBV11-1,TGTGCCAGCAGCCCGACAGGGGGCGGCAATCAGCCCCAGCATTTT,CASSPTGGGNQPQHF
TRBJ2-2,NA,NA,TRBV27,TGTGCCAGCAGTTTACTAATTCGGCTAGGGGATGGCGGGGAGCTGTTTTTT,CASSLLIRLGDGGELFF
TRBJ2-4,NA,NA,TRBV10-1,TGCGCCAGCAGTGAGGGGGTAGGCACACTAGCCAAAAACATTCAGTACTTC,CASSEGVGTLAKNIQYF
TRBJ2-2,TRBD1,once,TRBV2,TGTGCCAGCCTCTACAGGGGAAACACCGGGGAGCTGTTTTTT,CASLYRGNTGELFF
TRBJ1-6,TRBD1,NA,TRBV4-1,TGCGCCAGCAGCTTCAACCAGGGGGGAACCGGGAATTCACCCCTCCACTTT,CASSFNQGGTGNSPLHF
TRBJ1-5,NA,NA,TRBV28,TGTGCCAGCAGTGGTGAAGGGTACCGGGGAGTTCAGCCCCAGCATTTT,CASSGEGYRGVQPQHF
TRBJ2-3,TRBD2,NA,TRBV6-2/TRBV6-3,TGTGCCAGCAGTTACTCGAATCTAGCGGGAGGGCCAGATACGCAGTATTTT,CASSYSNLAGGPDTQYF
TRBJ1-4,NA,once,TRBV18,TGTGCCAGCTCACCGCAACAGGGCTCAACTAATGAAAAACTGTTTTTT,CASSPQQGSTNEKLFF
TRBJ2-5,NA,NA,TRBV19,TGTGCCAGTAGTATCTCGGGACGGGTGCGAGAGACCCAGTACTTC,CASSISGRVRETQYF
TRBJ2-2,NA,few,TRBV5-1,TGCGCCAGCAGCTGGCCCAGGGGTAACACCGGGGAGCTGTTTTTT,CASSWPRGNTGELFF
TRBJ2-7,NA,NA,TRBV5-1,TGCGCCAGCAGCTCGACTACCCTTGCGGGACGATCAAACGAGCAGTACTTC,CASSSTTLAGRSNEQYF
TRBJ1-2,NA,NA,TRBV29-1,TGCAGCGTCGTGGACGGCACTAACTATGGCTACACCTTC,CSVVDGTNYGYTF
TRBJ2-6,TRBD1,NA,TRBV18,TGTGCCAGCTCCTTAATTCGACAGGGGGCGAAAAAGTCTGGGGCCAACGTCCTGACTTTC,CASSLIRQGAKKSGANVLTF
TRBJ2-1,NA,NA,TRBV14,TGTGCCAGCAGCGACGACCGATCCCCAAGAGTAAATGAGCAGTTCTTC,CASSDDRSPRVNEQFF
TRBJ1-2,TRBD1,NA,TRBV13,TGTGCCAGCAGCTTAGGTTCAGGGGGGTCTAACTATGGCTACACCTTC,CASSLGSGGSNYGYTF
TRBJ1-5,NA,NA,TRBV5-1,TGCGCCAGCAGCCCCCGGGGGGGCAATCAGCCCCAGCATTTT,CASSPRGGNQPQHF
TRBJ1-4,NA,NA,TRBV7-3,TGTGCCAGCAGCTTACAGGCGCTCAATGAAAAACTGTTTTTT,CASSLQALNEKLFF
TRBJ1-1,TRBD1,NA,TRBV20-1,TGCAGTGCTAGTGTCCCGACAGGGGTTTCCTCTGAAGCTTTCTTT,CSASVPTGVSSEAFF
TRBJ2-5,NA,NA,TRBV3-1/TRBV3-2,TGTGCCAGCAGCCAACCCCGACAGAGACAAGAGACCCAGTACTTC,CASSQPRQRQETQYF